Listed below are T cell receptor beta chains from one sample, sequenced in a study of post-analysis software for immune sequencing data. TCRdb ran MiXCR on the PCR reads and lists one entry per CDR3 protein. The sample contains more than 500,000 distinct CDR3 sequences, 30% to 40% of which appear only once. Sequenced material: blood. These TCRs come from a girl between 2 and 17 years old with multiple sclerosis. The CDR3 runs from the conserved cysteine through the conserved F or W. The order of the fields is clone size, J gene, D gene, V gene, CDR3 protein, CDR3 DNA. A D gene is named only where the DNA matches it firmly. Clone sizes are given selectively: once, few, many, or a class where the clone is expanded.

abundance: few
j_gene: TRBJ2-3
d_gene: NA
v_gene: TRBV12-3/TRBV12-4
CDR3aa: CASSPLHTPGSDTQYF
CDR3nt: TGTGCCAGCAGCCCCTTACATACCCCAGGGTCGGATACGCAGTATTTT

abundance: NA
j_gene: TRBJ2-3
d_gene: NA
v_gene: TRBV10-1
CDR3aa: CASSEQGRGTQYF
CDR3nt: TGCGCCAGCAGTGAGCAGGGAAGGGGTACGCAGTATTTT

abundance: few
j_gene: TRBJ2-7
d_gene: NA
v_gene: TRBV2
CDR3aa: CASVQFTYEQYF
CDR3nt: TGTGCCAGTGTACAGTTTACCTACGAGCAGTACTTC

abundance: NA
j_gene: TRBJ1-1
d_gene: NA
v_gene: TRBV13
CDR3aa: CASSYRDHGTEAFF
CDR3nt: TGTGCCAGCAGCTACCGGGACCACGGCACTGAAGCTTTCTTT

abundance: NA
j_gene: TRBJ1-6
d_gene: TRBD1
v_gene: TRBV7-9
CDR3aa: CASSLSGTVNSPLHF
CDR3nt: TGTGCCAGCAGCTTGAGTGGGACAGTGAATTCACCCCTCCACTTT

abundance: NA
j_gene: TRBJ2-7
d_gene: TRBD1
v_gene: TRBV7-2
CDR3aa: CASSLFGTGSYEQYF
CDR3nt: TGTGCCAGCAGCTTATTTGGGACAGGGTCCTACGAGCAGTACTTC

abundance: NA
j_gene: TRBJ2-1
d_gene: NA
v_gene: TRBV20-1
CDR3aa: CSATRALSYNEQFF
CDR3nt: TGCAGTGCTACCCGGGCCCTCTCCTACAATGAGCAGTTCTTC

abundance: NA
j_gene: TRBJ2-5
d_gene: TRBD2
v_gene: TRBV24-1
CDR3aa: CATSDPLAGGRETQYF
CDR3nt: TGTGCCACCAGTGACCCCCTAGCGGGGGGGCGAGAGACCCAGTACTTC

abundance: few
j_gene: TRBJ2-1
d_gene: TRBD2
v_gene: TRBV9
CDR3aa: CASSVGVAGYNEQFF
CDR3nt: TGTGCCAGCAGCGTAGGGGTAGCGGGGTACAATGAGCAGTTCTTC

abundance: NA
j_gene: TRBJ1-5
d_gene: NA
v_gene: TRBV20-1
CDR3aa: CSAYGPGVGNQPQHF
CDR3nt: TGCAGTGCTTACGGCCCCGGAGTAGGCAATCAGCCCCAGCATTTT

abundance: few
j_gene: TRBJ1-5
d_gene: NA
v_gene: TRBV15
CDR3aa: CATSRLLSNQPQHF
CDR3nt: TGTGCCACCAGCAGATTATTAAGCAATCAGCCCCAGCATTTT

abundance: NA
j_gene: TRBJ2-7
d_gene: NA
v_gene: TRBV12-3/TRBV12-4
CDR3aa: CASSFSRSVSYEQYF
CDR3nt: TGTGCCAGCAGTTTCTCTCGGAGCGTGTCCTACGAGCAGTACTTC

abundance: NA
j_gene: TRBJ1-2
d_gene: TRBD1
v_gene: TRBV7-2
CDR3aa: CASSFDLGTVNYGYTF
CDR3nt: TGTGCCAGCAGCTTCGACCTCGGGACAGTGAACTATGGCTACACCTTC